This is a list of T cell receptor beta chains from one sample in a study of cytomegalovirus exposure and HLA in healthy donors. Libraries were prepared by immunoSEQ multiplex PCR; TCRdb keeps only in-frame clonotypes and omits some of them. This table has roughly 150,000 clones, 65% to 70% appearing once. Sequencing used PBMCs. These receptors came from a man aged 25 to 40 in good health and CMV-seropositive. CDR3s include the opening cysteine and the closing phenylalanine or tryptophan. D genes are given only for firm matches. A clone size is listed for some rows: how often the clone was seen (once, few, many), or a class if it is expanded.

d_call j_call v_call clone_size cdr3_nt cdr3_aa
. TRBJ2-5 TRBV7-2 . TGTGCCAGCAGCTTAGGTGAGGGAGGTGGTGAGCAGTACTTC CASSLGEGGGEQYF
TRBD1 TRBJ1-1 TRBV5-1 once TGCGCCAGCAGACCTATGGACAGGGGGCCTGGTACTGAAGCTTTCTTT CASRPMDRGPGTEAFF
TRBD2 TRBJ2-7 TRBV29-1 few TGCAGCGTAACAACTCGGCTAGCGGATTACGAGCAGTACTTC CSVTTRLADYEQYF
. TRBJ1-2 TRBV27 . TGTGCCAGCAGTTTATCGATTCGGGGGGGCTACACCTTC CASSLSIRGGYTF
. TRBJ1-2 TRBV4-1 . TGCGCCAGCAGCCAAGATTGGGCTCGTCCGGAGGGGTATGGCTACACCTTC CASSQDWARPEGYGYTF
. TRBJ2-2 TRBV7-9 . TGTGCCAGCAGCTTAGGAGGCGGGACCGCCGGGACCGGGGAGCTGTTTTTT CASSLGGGTAGTGELFF
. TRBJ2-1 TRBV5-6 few TGTGCCAGCAGCTTGGGGGGCGCCTCCTACAATGAGCAGTTCTTC CASSLGGASYNEQFF
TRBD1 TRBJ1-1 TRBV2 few TGTGCCAGCAGTGGACGCACAGGGGCGGGAGGTACTGAAGCTTTCTTT CASSGRTGAGGTEAFF
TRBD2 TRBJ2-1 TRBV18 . TGTGCCAGCTCACCCCTTAGCGGGAGTACGAATGAGCAGTTCTTC CASSPLSGSTNEQFF
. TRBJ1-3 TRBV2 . TGTGCCAGCAGTGAAGATCGTGCGGCTGGAAACACCATATATTTT CASSEDRAAGNTIYF
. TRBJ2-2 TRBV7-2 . TGTGCCAGCAGCTTACGTCGGCAGGGCTCGTCCGACGGGGAGCTGTTTTTT CASSLRRQGSSDGELFF
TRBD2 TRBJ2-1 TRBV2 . TGTGCCAGCAGGGAGACTAGCGGGAGGGCTAATGAGCAGTTCTTC CASRETSGRANEQFF
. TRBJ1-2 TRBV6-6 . TGTGCCAGCACCTTCCCGGGTGGAGGCTACACCTTC CASTFPGGGYTF
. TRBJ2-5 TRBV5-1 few TGCGCCAGCAGCTCTAGGGGGACCAAGAGGACCCAGTACTTC CASSSRGTKRTQYF
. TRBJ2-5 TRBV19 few TGTGCCAGTAGCGCAGACAGCCAAGAGACCCAGTACTTC CASSADSQETQYF